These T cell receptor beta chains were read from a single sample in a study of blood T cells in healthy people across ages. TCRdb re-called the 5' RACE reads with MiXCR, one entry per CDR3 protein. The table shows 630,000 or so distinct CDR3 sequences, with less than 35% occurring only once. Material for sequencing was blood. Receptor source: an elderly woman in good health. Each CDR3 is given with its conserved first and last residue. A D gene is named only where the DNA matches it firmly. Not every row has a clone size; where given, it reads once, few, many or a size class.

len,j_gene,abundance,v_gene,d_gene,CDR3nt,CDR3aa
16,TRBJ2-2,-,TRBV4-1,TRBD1,TGCGCCAGCACCCAAGCGGGACAGGGTTTAGTAGGGGAGCTGTTTTTT,CASTQAGQGLVGELFF
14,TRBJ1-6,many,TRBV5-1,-,TGCGCCAGCAGCTTGGCAGGGAAGGGATCACCCCTCCACTTT,CASSLAGKGSPLHF
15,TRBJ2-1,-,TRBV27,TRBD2,TGTGCCAGCAGTTTAACTAGCGGTGTGGATCCTGAGCAGTTCTTC,CASSLTSGVDPEQFF
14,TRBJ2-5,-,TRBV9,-,TGTGCCAGCAGCGACAAACAGGGAGGAGAGACCCAGTACTTC,CASSDKQGGETQYF
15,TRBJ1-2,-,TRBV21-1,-,TGTGCCAGCAGCACACACAGGGTAACCTTCTATGACTACACCTTC,CASSTHRVTFYDYTF
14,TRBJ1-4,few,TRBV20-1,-,TGCAGTGCTAGAGATTTGGGCGCCGGGGAAAAACTGTTTTTT,CSARDLGAGEKLFF
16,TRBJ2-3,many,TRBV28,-,TGTGCCAGCTGGGGCACAGAAGGGGCGTCAGGAGATACGCAGTATTTT,CASWGTEGASGDTQYF
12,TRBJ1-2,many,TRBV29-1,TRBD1,TGCAGCGTCCGGGACAGTGGGGATGGCTACACCTTC,CSVRDSGDGYTF
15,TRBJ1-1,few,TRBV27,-,TGTGCCAGCAGTTTATATGAGGGTGGGGGCACTGAAGCTTTCTTT,CASSLYEGGGTEAFF
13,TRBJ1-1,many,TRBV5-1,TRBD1,TGCGCCAGCAGCTTGACAGGGGTTCCTGAAGCTTTCTTT,CASSLTGVPEAFF
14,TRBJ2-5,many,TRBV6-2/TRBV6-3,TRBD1,TGTGCCAGCAAAGGAACAGGGGACCAAGAGACCCAGTACTTC,CASKGTGDQETQYF
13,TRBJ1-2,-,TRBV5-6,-,TGTGCCAGCAGCTTAAGGGCTAGCTATGGCTACACCTTC,CASSLRASYGYTF
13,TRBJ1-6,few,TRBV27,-,TGTGCCAGCAGTAGACGGGGGGATTCACCCCTCCACTTT,CASSRRGDSPLHF
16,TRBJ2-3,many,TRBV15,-,TGTGCCACCAGCAGAGAGGCGGGTGGGGGCACAGATACGCAGTATTTT,CATSREAGGGTDTQYF
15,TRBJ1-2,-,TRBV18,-,TGTGCCAGCTCACCTTACCAGGGGCTGGACTATGGCTACACCTTC,CASSPYQGLDYGYTF
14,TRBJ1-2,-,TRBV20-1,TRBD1,TGCAGTGCTAGACCCACAGGGGGCGCCTATGGCTACACCTTC,CSARPTGGAYGYTF
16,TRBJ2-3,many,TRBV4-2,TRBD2,TGTGCCAGCAGCCAAAGCCAGCGGGGGGGCACAGATACGCAGTATTTT,CASSQSQRGGTDTQYF
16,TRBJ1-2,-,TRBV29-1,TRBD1,TGCAGCGTTGACTTACCGCCCGACAGGGAGGCCTATGGCTACACCTTC,CSVDLPPDREAYGYTF
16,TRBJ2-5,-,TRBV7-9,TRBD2,TGTGCCAGCAGCGAGGGGACTAGCGGGGGGCAAGAGACCCAGTACTTC,CASSEGTSGGQETQYF
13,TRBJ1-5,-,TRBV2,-,TGTGCCAGCATGGATACCAGCAATCAGCCCCAGCATTTT,CASMDTSNQPQHF
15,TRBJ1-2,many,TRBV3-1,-,TGTGCCAGCAGCCCCACGAGGGGACGCAACTATGGCTACACCTTC,CASSPTRGRNYGYTF
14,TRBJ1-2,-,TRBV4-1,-,TGCGCCAGCAGCCCCCTCGGGGCAGGCTATGGCTACACCTTC,CASSPLGAGYGYTF
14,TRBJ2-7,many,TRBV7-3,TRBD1,TGTGCCAGCAGCGTACAGGGGGGCGACTACGAGCAGTACTTC,CASSVQGGDYEQYF
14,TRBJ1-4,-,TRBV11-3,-,TGTGCCAGCAGCCCCTCGGTAGCAGGTGAAAAACTGTTTTTT,CASSPSVAGEKLFF
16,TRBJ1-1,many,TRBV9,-,TGTGCCAGCACCCCCCCGGGGTTGAGTCTCAACACTGAAGCTTTCTTT,CASTPPGLSLNTEAFF
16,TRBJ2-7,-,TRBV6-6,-,TGTGCCAGCAGCCCCGGGACGACGCAGGCCTACAATGAGCAGTACTTC,CASSPGTTQAYNEQYF
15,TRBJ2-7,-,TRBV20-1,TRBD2,TGCAGTGCTAGCTCCTCTAGCGGGTGGTCCTACGAGCAGTACTTC,CSASSSSGWSYEQYF
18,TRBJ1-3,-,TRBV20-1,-,TGCAGTGCCTTACCGGCAAACCGCCACTTAAGCTCTGGAAACACCATATATTTT,CSALPANRHLSSGNTIYF
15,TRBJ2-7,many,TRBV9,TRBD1,TGTGCCAGCAGCATCGGACAGGGCAACTCCTACGAGCAGTACTTC,CASSIGQGNSYEQYF
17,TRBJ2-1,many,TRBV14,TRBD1,TGTGCCAGCAGCCAACTACAGGGGCGAATATCCTACAATGAGCAGTTCTTC,CASSQLQGRISYNEQFF
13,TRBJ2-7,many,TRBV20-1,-,TGCAGTGCTAGTAAGGTATTCGACTACGAGCAGTACTTC,CSASKVFDYEQYF
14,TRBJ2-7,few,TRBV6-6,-,TGTGCCAGCAGTTACAATCAGGTGGCCTACGAGCAGTACTTC,CASSYNQVAYEQYF
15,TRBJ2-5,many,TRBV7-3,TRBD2,TGTGCCAGCAGCTTAACGGGGCGGGGGAAAGAGACCCAGTACTTC,CASSLTGRGKETQYF
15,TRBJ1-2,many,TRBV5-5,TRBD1,TGTGCCAGCAGCTTGAGCGGGGACAGTCCGGTGGGCTACACCTTC,CASSLSGDSPVGYTF
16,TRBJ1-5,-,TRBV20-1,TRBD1,TGCAGTGCCTTCCCAACCAGAGGGGGCTACAATCAGCCCCAGCATTTT,CSAFPTRGGYNQPQHF
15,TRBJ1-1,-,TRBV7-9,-,TGTGCCAGCAGCTTATCCGGCAGTACTAACACTGAAGCTTTCTTT,CASSLSGSTNTEAFF
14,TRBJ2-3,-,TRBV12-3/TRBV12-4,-,TGTGCCAGCAGCAGCGGACAGAGGTCAGATGCGCAGTATTTT,CASSSGQRSDAQYF
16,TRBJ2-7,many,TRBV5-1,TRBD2,TGCGCCAGCAGCTTGGCAAGGGGGACTAGCGGCTACGAGCAGTACTTC,CASSLARGTSGYEQYF
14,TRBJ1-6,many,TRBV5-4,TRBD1,TGTGCCAGCAGCTTGGCAGGGGGGAATTCACCCCTCCACTTT,CASSLAGGNSPLHF
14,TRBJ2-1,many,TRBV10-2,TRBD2,TGCGCCAGCAGTGGACTAGCGGGGGGGGGTGAGCAGTTCTTC,CASSGLAGGGEQFF